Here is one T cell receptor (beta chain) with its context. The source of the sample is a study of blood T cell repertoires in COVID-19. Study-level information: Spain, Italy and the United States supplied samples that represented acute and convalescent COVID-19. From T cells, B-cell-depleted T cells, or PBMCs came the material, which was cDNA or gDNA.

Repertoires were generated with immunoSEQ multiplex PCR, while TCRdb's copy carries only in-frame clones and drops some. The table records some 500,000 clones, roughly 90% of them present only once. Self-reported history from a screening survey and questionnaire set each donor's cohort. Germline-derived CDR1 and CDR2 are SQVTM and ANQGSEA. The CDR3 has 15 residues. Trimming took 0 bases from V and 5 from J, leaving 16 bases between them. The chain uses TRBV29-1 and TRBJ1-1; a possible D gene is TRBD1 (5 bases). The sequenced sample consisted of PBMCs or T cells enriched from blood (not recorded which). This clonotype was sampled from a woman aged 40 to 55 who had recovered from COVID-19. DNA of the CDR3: TGCAGCGTTGAAGAGTCATCCAGGGTCGGAACTGAAGCTTTCTTT. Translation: CSVEESSRVGTEAFF.